This T cell receptor (beta chain) was documented in a study of T cell clonotyping in hematopoietic cell transplantation. General study findings and limits: After transplant, recipient diversity fell while pathologically expanded clonotypes grew through day 180. Broader posttransplant TCR repertoire diversity was predicted by graft donor and pretransplant recipient Inverse Simpson Index values. CD4 and CD8 repertoire contributions could not be separated without sorting.

CDR1 is MDHEN and CDR2 is SYDVKM in the germline V gene. The CDR3 covers 14 residues. The trim removed 4 bases at V and 6 bases at J, leaving 5 bases unmatched. This clone came up a few times. What it binds is not known. Produced via immunoSEQ multiplex PCR; TCRdb's table is partial and in-frame only. The sample holds around 15,000 clones; approximately 60% are singletons and the top ten take about 10%. The source material was PBMCs, sampled 30 days after allogeneic stem cell transplant. This chain joins TRBV28 and TRBJ1-2, with TRBD1 matching 10 bases. This clonotype originated in a male patient between 45 and 59 years old who had an allogeneic stem cell transplant from an unrelated donor, so T cells may come from the graft donor. Some clones in this sample may be carry-over from other donors' samples. The CDR3 region has the DNA TGTGCCAGCAGTTCTTCCGGGACAGGGGATGGCTACACCTTC. This encodes CASSSSGTGDGYTF.